One sample yielded the 8 T cell receptor beta chains listed below, sequenced in a study of OX40 agonist ivuxolimab in advanced cancers. The library was obtained by the immunoSEQ multiplex PCR assay. TCRdb stores this immuneACCESS table with in-frame sequences only. Part of the clones is absent; in the studies checked, under half of the shortfall reflects unresolved V genes, and no reason is known for the rest. This sample is represented by under 90,000 clones; under 95% of them were singletons. The top ten constitute over 11% of the sample. This sample comprised CD4+ or CD8+ T cells sorted from blood, obtained in a trial of the OX40 agonist ivuxolimab. The source is an adult with an advanced solid tumor such as melanoma, head and neck, liver or kidney cancer.

The CDR3 region is CASSPDDAPEAFF. CDR3 DNA: TGCGCCAGCAGCCCGGATGACGCGCCTGAAGCTTTCTTT. The chain links TRBV5-1 to TRBJ1-1, with D unresolved. Trimming took 4 bases from V and 6 from J, leaving 13 bases between them. The CDR3 has 13 residues. Germline CDR1 and CDR2: SGHRS and YFSETQ.

V is TRBV6-5 and J is TRBJ2-7; possibly TRBD1 for D (6 bases). The length of the CDR3 is 15 residues. Germline CDR1 is MNHEY and CDR2 is SVGAGI. V dropped 5 bases and J dropped 3 bases, with 17 bases sitting between them. The CDR3 loop reads CASSLSVTGYYEQYF. The CDR3 bases are TGTGCCAGCAGTCTATCGGTGACAGGTTACTACGAGCAGTACTTC.

V usage is TRBV7-8 and J usage is TRBJ1-5; a weak D match, TRBD1 (6 bases). The germline V and J ends were trimmed by 3 bases and 1 base, with 13 bases remaining between them. This CDR3 contains 16 residues. Germline loops: CDR1 SGHVS, CDR2 FQNEAQ. CDR3 sequence: CASSLYQGPSNQPQHF. CDR3 coding DNA: TGTGCCAGCAGCTTGTATCAGGGGCCCAGCAATCAGCCCCAGCATTTT.

This chain joins TRBV7-2 and TRBJ1-2, with D possibly TRBD1 on 6 matching bases. This CDR3 comprises 14 residues. Trimming removed 7 bases from V and 2 bases from J, with 14 bases in between. Germline CDR1 SGHTA, CDR2 FQGNSA. CDR3 region: CASIQTGRNYGYTF. In DNA, the CDR3 is TGTGCCAGCATCCAGACAGGCAGAAACTATGGCTACACCTTC. Full variable domain (missing parts from reference TRBV7-2 and TRBJ1-2): GAGVSQSPSNKVTEKGKDVELRCDPISGHTALYWYRQSLGQGLEFLIYFQGNSAPDKSGLPSDRFSAERTGGSVSTLTIQRTQQEDSAVYLCASIQTGRNYGYTFGSGTRLTVV.

The V call is TRBV7-2, the J call TRBJ1-4, with D unresolved. The CDR3 spans 17 residues. The ends were cut back, 5 bases at V and 7 bases at J, with 23 bases in the middle. In germline, CDR1 is SGHTA, CDR2 FQGNSA. Written as DNA, the CDR3 is TGTGCCAGCAGCGAGGGTCCTAGGGCCCACCTAGTTGAAAAACTGTTTTTT. Amino acids: CASSEGPRAHLVEKLFF.

The rearrangement joins TRBV27 to TRBJ1-2; 7 nucleotides agree with TRBD1. Germline V gives CDR1 MNHEY, CDR2 SMNVEV (reference sequence). Losses at the gene ends were 3 bases for V and 6 bases for J; bases not matched to a gene: 13. The CDR3 contains 16 residues. CDR3 residues: CASSFRAGGGVNGYTF. The CDR3 DNA reads as TGTGCCAGCAGTTTCCGAGCTGGAGGGGGCGTTAATGGCTACACCTTC.

V and J are TRBV28 and TRBJ2-7, with TRBD1 matching 8 bases. This CDR3 contains 16 residues. CDR1 MDHEN and CDR2 SYDVKM come from the germline V gene. V was pared by 2 bases and J by 7 bases, with 13 bases of the junction left unmatched. The CDR3 coding sequence is TGTGCCAGCAGTTTACGCCCCTCGGACAGGGTGGAAGAGCAGTACTTC. Translating gives CASSLRPSDRVEEQYF.

The rearrangement links TRBV28 to TRBJ1-1, with 7 bases identical to TRBD1. V shed 5 bases and J 8 bases; nucleotides not matched to a gene: 5. The germline V gene encodes CDR1 MDHEN and CDR2 SYDVKM. The CDR3 loop spans 12 amino acids. CDR3 bases: TGTGCCAGCAGTCTGACAGGGCTAGAAGCTTTCTTT. Translation gives CASSLTGLEAFF.